Shown below are 11 T cell receptor beta chains from a single sample sequenced in a study of blood T cell repertoires in COVID-19. Profiled with immunoSEQ multiplex PCR; TCRdb holds only in-frame clones, not every one. The sample has 400,000 to 500,000 clones, 88% seen once. The sequencing input was PBMCs or T cells enriched from blood (not recorded which). These TCRs come from a middle-aged woman who had recovered from COVID-19.

The chain combines TRBV19 with TRBJ2-2, with a tentative D call TRBD2 (6 bases). This CDR3 comprises 21 residues. CDR1 and CDR2 from the germline V gene are LNHDA and SQIVND (reference sequence). V was trimmed by 1 base and J by 0 bases, leaving 24 bases between them. The CDR3 DNA sequence: TGTGCCAGTAGTATAGGAAGGCGGGGTCGGGAAGGGAACTCGAACACCGGGGAGCTGTTTTTT. Encoded protein: CASSIGRRGREGNSNTGELFF.

The chain carries TRBV12-3 or TRBV12-4 and TRBJ1-5; perhaps TRBD1 as D (5 bases). The V and J ends lost 3 bases and 9 bases respectively, with 9 bases between them. This CDR3 is 12 amino acids long. Here the CDR3 reads CASSFPGGPQHF. The DNA for the CDR3 is TGTGCCAGCAGTTTCCCCGGGGGGCCCCAGCATTTT.

The chain links TRBV21-1 to TRBJ1-2; TRBD1, the table's D call, lacks a check against the DNA. TRBV21-1 is a known pseudogene. This CDR3 contains 17 residues. The CDR3 region is CASSKDNEQTKHYGYTF. The CDR3 DNA is TGTGCCAGCAGCAAAGACAACGAACAGACGAAACACTATGGCTACACCTTC.

The count of this clone is one. The chain has TRBV5-1 and TRBJ1-1, with TRBD1 as a possible D gene (6 bases). The CDR3 covers 16 residues. CDR1 and CDR2 from the germline V gene are SGHRS and YFSETQ. The ends were cut back, 0 bases at V and 1 base at J, with 13 bases in the middle. CDR3 bases: TGCGCCAGCAGCTTGGATGCGACAGGCTGGAACACTGAAGCTTTCTTT. This gives the protein CASSLDATGWNTEAFF.

The chain couples TRBV7-2 to TRBJ2-1; 8 nucleotides align to TRBD1. Germline V CDR1 and CDR2: SGHTA, FQGNSA. The trim removed 4 bases at V and 8 bases at J, leaving 4 bases unmatched. The CDR3 loop spans 13 amino acids. The CDR3 nucleotides are TGTGCCAGCAGCTACAGACAGGGGTATGAGCAGTTCTTC. Protein: CASSYRQGYEQFF.

This clone was recorded a few times. The J gene is TRBJ1-6, the V gene TRBV12-3 or TRBV12-4; D is ambiguous. This CDR3 region has 13 residues. Trimming removed 10 bases at V and 7 bases at J, with 14 bases between. CDR3 nucleotides: TGTGCCACCTCGGGAGGCGTCAATTCACCCCTCCACTTT. This translates into CATSGGVNSPLHF.

The chain joins TRBV7-2 to TRBJ2-1; no reliable D call. Germline CDR1 reads SGHTA; CDR2 reads FQGNSA. The CDR3 is made up of 14 amino acids. V was cut by 1 base and J by 5 bases, with 9 bases left in between. The CDR3 loop reads CASSLGFGDNEQFF. The CDR3 nucleotides read TGTGCCAGCAGCTTAGGATTTGGAGACAATGAGCAGTTCTTC.

The chain links TRBV5-6 to TRBJ1-2; a weak D match, TRBD1 (6 bases). In germline, CDR1 is SGHDT, CDR2 YYEEEE. This CDR3 region has 17 residues. Trimming shortened V by 4 bases and J by 2 bases, and 21 bases separated the two germline ends. The CDR3 coding sequence is TGTGCCAGCAGCCCTGGGGGAAGCGGGGGCTTCAACTATGGCTACACCTTC. As protein: CASSPGGSGGFNYGYTF.

This rearrangement joins TRBV6-5 to TRBJ2-1, with 8 bases aligning to TRBD2. The CDR3 spans 14 residues. CDR1 and CDR2 from the germline V gene are MNHEY and SVGAGI. The trim removed 4 bases at V and 5 bases at J, leaving 4 bases unmatched. The CDR3 nucleotides read TGTGCCAGCAGTTTGGCTAGCGGGCACAATGAGCAGTTCTTC. It is translated as CASSLASGHNEQFF.

The chain is built from TRBV11-3 and TRBJ1-1; the D gene is possibly TRBD1 (6 bases). The CDR3 is made up of 16 amino acids. Germline V gene data show CDR1 as SGHNT and CDR2 as YENEEA. V was cut by 0 bases and J by 2 bases, with 13 bases left in between. CDR3 in DNA: TGTGCCAGCAGCTTAGACAGGGGCCGGACCAACACTGAAGCTTTCTTT. Translation gives CASSLDRGRTNTEAFF.

The CDR3 sequence: CAISEIVGVASTGELFF. The CDR3 DNA is TGTGCCATCAGTGAAATCGTGGGAGTTGCCTCGACCGGGGAGCTGTTTTTT. V is TRBV10-3 and J is TRBJ2-2; D possibly corresponds to TRBD2 (5 bases). CDR1 and CDR2 (germline): ENHRY, SYGVKD. The CDR3 has 17 amino acids. Trimming removed 3 bases at V and 5 bases at J, with 19 bases between.